This T cell receptor beta chain was captured in a study of radiation and T cells in renal cell carcinoma (dated by TCRdb to about 2020). About the full investigation: Samples came from a clinical trial, in which primary renal cell carcinomas received 15 Gy stereotactic body radiation therapy followed by nephrectomy 4 weeks later. TCR beta sequencing covered around 50 samples in total, comprising some 26 tumors and around 27 peripheral blood samples. Across all 50 or so samples, 4,016,671 unique CDR3 nucleotide sequences, encoding 2,658,974 unique CDR3 amino acid sequences, were identified.

The junction carries 16 bases between V and J, which are trimmed by 5 bases and 2 bases respectively. CDR3 length: 15 amino acids, cysteine to phenylalanine. Only the CDR3 part of the read is kept: 45 bases, read in frame from the first base. For CDR1 and CDR2, the germline V gene (reference sequence) lists SEHNR and FQNEAQ. Results and caveats for the whole study, not just this receptor: With a single-armed trial design, the study had no way to address how radiation dose or scheduling affects the TCR repertoire. Changes in the blood repertoire were not tracked past 4 weeks after treatment. Top tumor clonotypes rose in blood from baseline to 2 weeks post-radiation, then contracted by 4 weeks, suggesting transient expansion of tumor-resident clones. Because pretreatment tumor biopsies were not available, the baseline intratumoral presence of clonotypes could not be determined.

The time point label of this sample denotes: baseline pretreatment blood. Taken with the paper, the label for treatment or condition translates to: 15 Gy SBRT to primary tumor, nephrectomy 4 weeks later. To follow tumor-enriched clonotypes, peripheral blood was collected serially from radiation-treated patients at baseline and again at 2 weeks and 4 weeks after SBRT. Every patient's renal cell carcinoma showed clear cell pathology. The QIAamp DNA Blood Mini Kit (Qiagen) was used to prepare genomic DNA for TCR sequencing. Only samples passing all quality control checks were included in the analyses. With respect to this clone: Its antigen remains unidentified. The sample holds no much larger clone one base away, and base qualities are not on file.

The immunoSEQ kit was used, according to the manufacturer's recommendations, to generate TCR beta libraries from genomic DNA. To prepare libraries, a first multiplex PCR with proprietary primers was run, followed by a second PCR that added unique barcodes, and a bead cleanup was done after each round. Each sample batch included a kit-provided positive control reaction and a negative control reaction. The final libraries were assessed on an Agilent 4200 TapeStation D1000 ScreenTape, pooled by volume, and quantified by qPCR. An Illumina NextSeq500 fitted with a MidOutput 150-cycle cartridge performed the sequencing, running 156 Read1 cycles and 15 Index1 cycles with the kit's custom primers. The pooled library was loaded at approximately 0.92 pM, and about 20% PhiX control was spiked in. The study's own analysis went as follows. The vendor-processed data were analyzed in R, and a clonotype was defined as all T cells that share the same CDR3 nucleotide sequence. For clone abundance analyses, frequencies were normalized to the 10,000 most abundant clones per sample. Public T cell clones, which averaged fewer than five per sample, were excluded before analysis. An abundance difference of at least 32-fold between compartments was the criterion for calling clonotypes tumor-enriched or baseline blood-enriched. A beta-binomial differential abundance model was applied to find clonotypes that expanded or contracted between blood time points. Tumor-blood repertoire similarity was measured with the Baroni-Urbani and Buser coefficient, and group comparisons used two-tailed Wilcoxon tests in R. This immuneACCESS table, as held by TCRdb, lists in-frame sequences with V and J called but not all clones. Of the missing ones, under half trace to an unresolved V gene in checked studies; the others have no known cause. Clone size and the V and J calls come from that table; the DNA yielded D and trimming. The sample has 150,000 or so clones on record, about 88% of them singletons. 12% of the sample is taken by the ten largest.

The sequence links TRBV7-9 to TRBJ2-7; a confident D gene designation cannot be given. This clonotype was sampled from a woman in her 50s with renal cell carcinoma. The sample in question was blood, obtained from a patient whose treatment included radiotherapy and nephrectomy. In nucleotides, the sequence is TGTGCCAGCAGCCCCCCTGGCACAGTGGCCTACGAGCAGTACTTC. This codes for CASSPPGTVAYEQYF.